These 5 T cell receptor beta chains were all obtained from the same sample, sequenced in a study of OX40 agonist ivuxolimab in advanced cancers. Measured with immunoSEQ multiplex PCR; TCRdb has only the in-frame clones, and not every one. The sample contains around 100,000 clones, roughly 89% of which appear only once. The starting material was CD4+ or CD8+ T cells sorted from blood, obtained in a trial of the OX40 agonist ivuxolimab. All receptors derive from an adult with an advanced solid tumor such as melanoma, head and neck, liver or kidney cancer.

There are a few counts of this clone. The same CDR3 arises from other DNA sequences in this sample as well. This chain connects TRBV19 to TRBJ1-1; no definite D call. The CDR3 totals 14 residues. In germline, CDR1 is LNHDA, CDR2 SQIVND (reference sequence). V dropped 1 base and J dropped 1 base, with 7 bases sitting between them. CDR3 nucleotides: TGTGCCAGTAGTATAGCTTCTCAGAACACTGAAGCTTTCTTT. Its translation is CASSIASQNTEAFF.

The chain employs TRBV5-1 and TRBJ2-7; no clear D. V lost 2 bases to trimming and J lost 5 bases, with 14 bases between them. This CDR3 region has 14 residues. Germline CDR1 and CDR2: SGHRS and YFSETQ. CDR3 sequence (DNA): TGCGCCAGCAGCTTTAAAACCTCCACCAACGAGCAGTACTTC. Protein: CASSFKTSTNEQYF.

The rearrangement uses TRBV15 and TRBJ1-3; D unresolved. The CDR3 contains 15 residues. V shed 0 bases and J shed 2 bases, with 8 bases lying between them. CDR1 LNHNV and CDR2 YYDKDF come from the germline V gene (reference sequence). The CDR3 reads CATSREFQTGNTIYF. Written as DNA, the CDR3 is TGTGCCACCAGCAGAGAGTTTCAAACTGGAAACACCATATATTTT.

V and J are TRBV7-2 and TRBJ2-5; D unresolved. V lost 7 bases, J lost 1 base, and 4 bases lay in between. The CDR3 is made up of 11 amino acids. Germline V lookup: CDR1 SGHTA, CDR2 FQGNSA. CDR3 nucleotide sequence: TGTGCCAGCACCATCCAAGAGACCCAGTACTTC. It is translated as CASTIQETQYF. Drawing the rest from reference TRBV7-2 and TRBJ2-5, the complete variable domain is GAGVSQSPSNKVTEKGKDVELRCDPISGHTALYWYRQSLGQGLEFLIYFQGNSAPDKSGLPSDRFSAERTGGSVSTLTIQRTQQEDSAVYLCASTIQETQYFGPGTRLLVL.

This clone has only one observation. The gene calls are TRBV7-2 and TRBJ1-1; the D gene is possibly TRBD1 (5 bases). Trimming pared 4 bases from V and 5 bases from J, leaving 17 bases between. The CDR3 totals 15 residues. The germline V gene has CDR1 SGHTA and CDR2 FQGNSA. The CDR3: CASSYAQGPMTEAFF. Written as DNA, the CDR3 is TGTGCCAGCAGCTATGCTCAGGGCCCGATGACTGAAGCTTTCTTT. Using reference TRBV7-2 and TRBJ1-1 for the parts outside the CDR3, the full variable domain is GAGVSQSPSNKVTEKGKDVELRCDPISGHTALYWYRQSLGQGLEFLIYFQGNSAPDKSGLPSDRFSAERTGGSVSTLTIQRTQQEDSAVYLCASSYAQGPMTEAFFGQGTRLTVV.